The 13 T cell receptor beta chains presented below share a single source sample, sequenced in a study of CXCR3-negative and CXCR3-positive naive CD8 T cells. Libraries of TRB cDNA were made by 5' RACE and carried UMIs. TCRdb reanalyzed the 5' RACE reads and collapses them to one entry per CDR3 protein, without DNA. The sample is made up of roughly 25,000 distinct CDR3 sequences, and the top ten hold around 4% of it. Sequenced: naive CXCR3- CD8+ T cells from blood. Subset specified: CD45RO-CCR7+CD27+CD95- naive CD8+ T cells lacking CXCR3 (TNR3-). These receptor sequences come from a human donor in good health. Some clones in this sample may be carry-over from other donors' samples.

V gene TRBV29-1 combines with J gene TRBJ2-1; TCRdb outputs TRBD1, but without DNA this stays unchecked. The germline V gene encodes CDR1 SQVTM and CDR2 ANQGSEA. CDR3 length: 13 residues. CDR3 loop: CSVRQGMTYEQFF.

This clonotype is medium-sized (0.01 to 0.1%) by frequency. This rearrangement joins TRBV24-1 to TRBJ2-3; TCRdb's D call of TRBD2 is untestable without DNA. The CDR3 totals 16 residues. Germline lookup yields CDR1 KGHDR and CDR2 SFDVKD. The CDR3 sequence: CATSDPLAGATDTQYF.

This chain links TRBV27 with TRBJ2-1; the D call of TRBD2 rests on TCRdb alone, since no DNA is present to check it. The CDR3 runs 16 residues. Germline V gene data show CDR1 as MNHEY and CDR2 as SMNVEV (reference sequence). This chain's CDR3 is CASSDGGLAGDNEQFF.

The genes are TRBV5-5 and TRBJ2-3; TCRdb picks TRBD1, but there is no DNA to check that call. This CDR3 has 15 residues. Germline CDR1 SGHKS, CDR2 YYEKEE (reference sequence). CDR3 residues: CASSFGAGATDTQYF.

Frequency places this clonotype as medium-sized. The chain combines TRBV7-3 with TRBJ2-1. The CDR3 is 15 amino acids. Germline V gene data show CDR1 as SGHTA and CDR2 as FQGTGA. The CDR3: CASSLLGSSYNEQFF.

CDR3 amino acids: CASSYRSSGYEQYF. J is TRBJ2-7 and V is TRBV28; lacking DNA, the TRBD2 call made by TCRdb goes unchecked. CDR1 and CDR2 (germline): MDHEN, SYDVKM. This CDR3 region has 14 residues.

CDR3 region: CASTPTGPTDTQYF. The chain has TRBV12-3 or TRBV12-4 and TRBJ2-3; TCRdb's D call, TRBD1, is unchecked because there is no DNA. The CDR3 has 14 residues.

The V and J genes are TRBV18 and TRBJ2-5; lacking DNA, the TRBD2 call made by TCRdb goes unchecked. CDR3 length: 12 residues. CDR1 KGHSH and CDR2 LQKENI come from the germline V gene. CDR3 loop: CASSSREETQYF.

CDR3 loop: CASSRDSLADTQYF. V and J are TRBV3-1 and TRBJ2-3; the TRBD1 assignment by TCRdb is unverifiable without DNA. The CDR3 spans 14 residues. Germline CDR1 and CDR2: LGHDT and YNNKEL (reference sequence).

The CDR3 sequence is CSGDSYGELFF. The rearrangement uses TRBV29-1 and TRBJ2-2. The V gene's germline CDR1 is SQVTM and CDR2 ANQGSEA. The CDR3 has 11 amino acids.

The chain has TRBV7-9 and TRBJ2-3; TCRdb's assignment of TRBD1 cannot be checked, as there is no DNA. Germline V gene sequence: CDR1 SEHNR, CDR2 FQNEAQ (reference sequence). The CDR3 sequence is 18 residues long. CDR3 loop: CASSPRGGVPSGTDTQYF.

This chain uses TRBV6-6 with TRBJ2-7. The CDR3 spans 14 residues. Germline CDR1 MNHNY, CDR2 SVGAGI (reference sequence). The chain's CDR3 is CASRKNRDWYEQYF.

This clonotype is classed as medium-sized by frequency. CDR3 sequence reads: CASSLGGAGLSNQPQHF. The rearrangement links TRBV7-6 to TRBJ1-5; no DNA is available, so the TRBD1 call from TCRdb remains unchecked. Germline-derived CDR1 and CDR2 are SGHVS and FNYEAQ. This CDR3 has 17 residues.